This T cell receptor (beta chain) was profiled in a study of blood T cell repertoires in COVID-19. Germline trimming cut 0 bases from V and 2 bases from J; bases unmatched to any gene: 10. This CDR3 has 19 residues. Germline V gene sequence: CDR1 SGDLS, CDR2 YYNGEE. The assay was immunoSEQ multiplex PCR, and TCRdb's table has in-frame clones only and misses some. The sample lists 75,000 to 95,000 clones; roughly 88% were seen once. The TCR comes from a woman of 80 years or more with acute or convalescent COVID-19. V and J are TRBV9 and TRBJ2-3, with 12 nucleotides matching TRBD2. Sample: peripheral blood. In DNA form, the CDR3 reads TGTGCCAGCAGCGTAGCTGGTCTAGGACTAGCGGGGATCACAGATACGCAGTATTTT. It codes for CASSVAGLGLAGITDTQYF.